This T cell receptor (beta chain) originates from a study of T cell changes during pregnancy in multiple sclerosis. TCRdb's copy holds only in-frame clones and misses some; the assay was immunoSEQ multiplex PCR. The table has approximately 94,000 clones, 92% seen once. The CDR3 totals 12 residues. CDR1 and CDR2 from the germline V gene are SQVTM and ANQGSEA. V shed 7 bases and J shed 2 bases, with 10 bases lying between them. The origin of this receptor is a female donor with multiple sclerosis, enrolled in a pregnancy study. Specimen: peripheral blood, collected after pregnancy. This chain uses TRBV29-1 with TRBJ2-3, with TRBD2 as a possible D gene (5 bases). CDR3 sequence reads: CSGRTHTDTQYF. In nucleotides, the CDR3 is TGCAGCGGTCGGACTCACACAGATACGCAGTATTTT.